Listed below are T cell receptor beta chains from one sample, sequenced in a study of shared clonotypes between healthy human individuals. Sequenced by immunoSEQ multiplex PCR; TCRdb stores in-frame clones only, minus some. This table has about 710,000 clones, just under 75% appearing once. Sequenced input: memory CD4+ T cells sorted from blood. These receptors all stem from a woman in her twenties or thirties in good health. The CDR3 runs from the conserved cysteine through the conserved F or W. A D gene is named only where the DNA matches it firmly. The size entry is marked missing in some rows and otherwise reads once, few, many or a size class.

j_gene	d_gene	v_gene	abundance	CDR3aa	CDR3nt
TRBJ2-5	NA	TRBV28	NA	CASSVRQYPQETQYF	TGTGCCAGCAGTGTAAGACAGTACCCCCAAGAGACCCAGTACTTC
TRBJ2-3	NA	TRBV5-1	NA	CASSLNRPSTDTQYF	TGCGCCAGCAGCTTGAACCGCCCAAGCACAGATACGCAGTATTTT
TRBJ2-7	TRBD1	TRBV29-1	NA	CSVQTGRQGGYEQYF	TGCAGCGTTCAGACAGGCAGACAGGGGGGATACGAGCAGTACTTC
TRBJ1-5	NA	TRBV7-2	few	CASSQSVLSNQPQHF	TGTGCCAGCAGCCAGTCGGTGTTAAGCAATCAGCCCCAGCATTTT
TRBJ2-7	TRBD2	TRBV19	NA	CASSFDSGRPYEQYF	TGTGCCAGTAGTTTTGATAGCGGGAGACCCTACGAGCAGTACTTC
TRBJ2-5	NA	TRBV27	NA	CASSLKTPEETQYF	TGTGCCAGCAGTTTAAAAACCCCAGAGGAGACCCAGTACTTC
TRBJ1-2	NA	TRBV21-1	few	CASSKEAVDGYTF	TGTGCCAGCAGCAAAGAGGCTGTTGATGGCTACACCTTC
TRBJ2-1	TRBD1	TRBV4-1	NA	CASSQPRDRKDNEQFF	TGCGCCAGCAGCCAGCCACGGGACAGAAAAGACAATGAGCAGTTCTTC
TRBJ2-1	TRBD2	TRBV4-1	NA	CASSQSRLADYNEQFF	TGCGCCAGCAGCCAAAGTCGACTAGCAGACTACAATGAGCAGTTCTTC
TRBJ2-2	NA	TRBV11-2	few	CASSLRGALTGELFF	TGTGCCAGCAGCTTAAGGGGGGCACTCACCGGGGAGCTGTTTTTT
TRBJ1-6	NA	TRBV19	NA	CASSIKNGDGNSPLHF	TGTGCCAGTAGTATAAAAAACGGCGATGGTAATTCACCCCTCCACTTT
TRBJ2-1	TRBD2	TRBV5-1	NA	CASSLIAGAYNEQFF	TGCGCCAGCAGCTTGATAGCGGGAGCCTACAATGAGCAGTTCTTC
TRBJ1-5	TRBD1	TRBV19	NA	CASSPDRLYQPQHF	TGTGCCAGTAGTCCGGACAGGCTGTATCAGCCCCAGCATTTT
TRBJ2-3	NA	TRBV19	many	CASSISLRTSDPNADTQYF	TGTGCCAGTAGTATCTCGTTAAGGACATCAGACCCAAATGCAGATACGCAGTATTTT
TRBJ2-5	NA	TRBV5-1	NA	CASSRGQQETQYF	TGCGCCAGCTCGAGGGGACAACAAGAGACCCAGTACTTC
TRBJ2-5	NA	TRBV5-1	once	CASSLLGDQETQYF	TGCGCCAGCAGCTTATTAGGGGACCAAGAGACCCAGTACTTC
TRBJ2-7	NA	TRBV28	once	CASIKTSSYEQYF	TGTGCCAGCATCAAGACTAGCTCCTACGAGCAGTACTTC
TRBJ2-7	NA	TRBV6-6	few	CASTSWTGGSYEQYF	TGTGCCAGCACTTCTTGGACTGGGGGCTCCTACGAGCAGTACTTC
TRBJ2-7	NA	TRBV28	NA	CASHGHPFYEQYF	TGTGCCAGCCACGGACATCCCTTTTACGAGCAGTACTTC
TRBJ2-7	TRBD2	TRBV7-8	NA	CASSLPGGPKEQYF	TGTGCCAGCAGCTTACCGGGAGGCCCCAAGGAGCAGTACTTC
TRBJ1-1	NA	TRBV18	NA	CASSTEVGGTEAFF	TGTGCCAGCTCGACAGAAGTGGGGGGCACTGAAGCTTTCTTT
TRBJ2-4	TRBD2	TRBV29-1	NA	CSVYVVRREGAKNIQYF	TGCAGCGTTTACGTAGTGAGGCGGGAGGGGGCCAAAAACATTCAGTACTTC